Sequencing of this TCR beta chain was carried out in a study of blood T cell repertoires in COVID-19 (dated by TCRdb to 2020 to 2021). Background for the entire study: The collaborator samples originated in the United States, Italy and Spain and spanned the acute and convalescent phases of COVID-19. The prospective study material was composed of cDNA or gDNA derived from T cells, B-cell-depleted T cells, or PBMCs. Deeply sampled blood TCRbeta repertoires from subjects exposed to, actively infected with, or recovered from COVID-19 were included in the dataset. The repertoires were released in a freely available public database intended as a resource for research on the immune response to SARS-CoV-2. The samples were drawn from the first 160 participants of the ongoing ImmuneRACE study and from 1,254 subjects provided by 6 global collaborators. A de-identified subject ID, COVID-19 status, age in years and sex were almost always included in the sample metadata. Where available, HLA class I and class II types were obtained from metadata supplied by the sample provider rather than from assay-based typing.

The full study reports these points: The quantity of clinical and demographic metadata differed by source and by participant and was supplied without curation.

One collaborating source in Seattle enrolled patients while the patients were actively infected and followed the patients over time throughout the course of disease. Collaborating institutions collected whole blood in K2EDTA tubes following their own protocols. For TCRbeta analysis, collaborators shipped samples in one of three forms: frozen whole blood, isolated PBMCs, or DNA extracted from either of those sample types. With respect to this clone: Its specific antigen is unknown. Per-base qualities were not stored, and no clone one base away is much larger.

Measured from the cysteine to the phenylalanine, the CDR3 is 17 residues long. The DNA shown is the 51-base CDR3, in frame from base 1. Relative to germline, V is missing 2 bases and J is missing 7 bases, with 8 bases of the junction outside any gene match. Sequences SNHLY (CDR1) and FYNNEI (CDR2) are obtained from the germline V gene. TCRbeta CDR3 regions were amplified from genomic DNA by means of the immunoSEQ Assay, a bias-controlled multiplex PCR. The original pipeline was this. Nucleated cell counts per sample were estimated from amplification of reference gene primers within the assay. Sequence reads were collapsed and filtered to measure the absolute abundance of every unique TCRbeta CDR3 rearrangement. For each sample, productive Simpson clonality was calculated by taking the square root of Simpson's diversity index across productive rearrangements. TCRdb holds this immuneACCESS table with in-frame rearrangements only. Some clones are missing; in checked studies, unresolved V genes explain under half, and the rest has no known cause. From that table come the V and J calls and clone size; the DNA was used to work out D and trimming. The sample records 120,000 or so clones, 65% to 85% of which are singletons. Together, the top ten hold about a sixth of the sample.

Sequences were obtained from peripheral blood. This sequence originates from a man aged 30-40 years with COVID-19, enrolled during active disease. The V and J segments used are TRBV2 and TRBJ2-1; the central 13 bases match TRBD2. The DNA is as follows: TGTGCCAGCAGTGAAACCGGGACTAGCGGGATGGGAAATGAGCAGTTCTTC. Translated, it gives CASSETGTSGMGNEQFF.